The sequence of this TCR beta chain was determined in a study of blood T cell repertoires in COVID-19 (dated by TCRdb to 2020 to 2021). As for the study more broadly: Collaborator samples came from the United States, Italy and Spain and covered acute and convalescent phases of COVID-19. The prospective study material was composed of cDNA or gDNA derived from T cells, B-cell-depleted T cells, or PBMCs. Where available, HLA class I and class II types were obtained from metadata supplied by the sample provider rather than from assay-based typing. Deeply sampled blood TCRbeta repertoires from subjects exposed to, actively infected with, or recovered from COVID-19 were included in the dataset. The samples were drawn from two sources: the first 160 participants of the ongoing ImmuneRACE study, and 1,200 or so subjects contributed by 6 global collaborators. The repertoires were released in a freely available public database intended as a resource for research on the immune response to SARS-CoV-2. A de-identified subject ID, COVID-19 status, age in years and sex were almost always included in the sample metadata. On the study overall, not on this receptor specifically: Clinical and demographic metadata were provided uncurated, with the amount varying by source and participant.

TCRbeta CDR3 regions were amplified from genomic DNA by means of the immunoSEQ Assay, a bias-controlled multiplex PCR. Per the authors' processing: Nucleated cell counts per sample were estimated from amplification of reference gene primers within the assay. To quantify the absolute abundance of each unique TCRbeta CDR3 rearrangement, sequence reads were collapsed and filtered. Productive Simpson clonality was computed per sample as the square root of Simpson's diversity index over productive rearrangements. TCRdb carries this immuneACCESS record with in-frame sequences only. Its versions omit some clonotypes, under half of them owing to an unresolved V gene in the studies checked, with the rest unexplained. V, J and clone size are those of that table, while D and trimming were read from the DNA. The table for this sample lists some 170,000 clones; 90% of them were counted only once. 15% to 20% of the sample rests with the top ten.

Collaborating institutions collected whole blood in K2EDTA tubes following their own protocols. For TCRbeta analysis, collaborator samples were shipped as frozen whole blood, as isolated PBMCs, or as DNA extracted from either sample type. As to this clone: Its antigen has not been determined. Base-call qualities are not available, and no considerably larger clone is one nucleotide away.

Sample: peripheral blood. The sequence derives from a man aged 60 to 75 with active or convalescent COVID-19.

The nucleotide sequence is given as TGTGCCAGCAGCTTCCGGAGGGATGGGTCCTACGAGCAGTACTTC. Translated, it reads CASSFRRDGSYEQYF. The V and J segments used are TRBV11-2 and TRBJ2-7, and possibly TRBD2, on 6 matching bases. CDR1 and CDR2 (SGHAT, FQNNGV) derive from the germline V gene. V drops 3 bases and J drops 1 base, leaving 13 bases in between. Taken from cysteine to phenylalanine, the CDR3 has 15 residues. Only CDR3 DNA remains: 45 bases, in frame from the first base. Where the CDR3 stops, the reference TRBV11-2 and TRBJ2-7 genes take over; the full variable domain is EAGVAQSPRYKIIEKRQSVAFWCNPISGHATLYWYQQILGQGPKLLIQFQNNGVVDDSQLPKDRFSAERLKGVDSTLKIQPAKLEDSAVYLCASSFRRDGSYEQYFGPGTRLTVT.